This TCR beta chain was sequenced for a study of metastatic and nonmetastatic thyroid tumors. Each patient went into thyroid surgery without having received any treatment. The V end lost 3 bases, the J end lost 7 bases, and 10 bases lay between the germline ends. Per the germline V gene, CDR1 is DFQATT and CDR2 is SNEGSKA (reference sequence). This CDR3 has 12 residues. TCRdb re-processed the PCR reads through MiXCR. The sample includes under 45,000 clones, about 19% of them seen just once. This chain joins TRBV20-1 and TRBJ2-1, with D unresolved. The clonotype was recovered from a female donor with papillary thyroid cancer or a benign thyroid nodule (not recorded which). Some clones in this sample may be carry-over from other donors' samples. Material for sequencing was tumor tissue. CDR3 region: CSARVVRNEQFF. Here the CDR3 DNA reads TGCAGTGCTAGGGTGGTCCGGAATGAGCAGTTCTTC.